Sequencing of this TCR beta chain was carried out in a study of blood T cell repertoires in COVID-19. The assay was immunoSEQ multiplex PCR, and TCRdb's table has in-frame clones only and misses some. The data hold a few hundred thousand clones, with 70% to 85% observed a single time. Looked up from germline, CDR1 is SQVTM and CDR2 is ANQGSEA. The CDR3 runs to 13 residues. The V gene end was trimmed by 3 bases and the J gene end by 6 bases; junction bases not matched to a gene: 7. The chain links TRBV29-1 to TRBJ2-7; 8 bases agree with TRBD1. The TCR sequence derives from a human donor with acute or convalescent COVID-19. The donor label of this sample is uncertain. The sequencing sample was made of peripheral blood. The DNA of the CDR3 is TGCAGCGTTGAGACAGGGGTGGACCCCGAGCAGTACTTC. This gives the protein CSVETGVDPEQYF.